Below, 17 T cell receptor beta chains from the same sample are listed, as sequenced in a study of chemoradiotherapy in HPV16-positive cancers. Assay used: immunoSEQ multiplex PCR; TCRdb lists only in-frame clones, some missing. Among about 5,500 clones listed, approximately 72% were seen once. The sample was gathered from a patient who underwent chemoradiotherapy. The source is a human donor with HPV-associated anogenital cancer.

The chain joins TRBV11-2 to TRBJ1-1, with a weak D call TRBD1 (6 bases). This CDR3 region has 13 residues. CDR1 SGHAT and CDR2 FQNNGV come from the germline V gene. Trimming took off 5 bases at V and 2 bases at J, with 9 bases between the two ends. This CDR3 is CASSRGLNTEAFF. The CDR3 DNA reads TGTGCCAGCAGCCGGGGGCTCAACACTGAAGCTTTCTTT.

The V and J genes are TRBV5-4 and TRBJ2-3; tentatively, D is TRBD2 (5 bases). V was shortened by 7 bases and J by 1 base, with 10 bases between the two germline ends. This CDR3 is 13 amino acids long. Germline V gene data show CDR1 as SGHNT and CDR2 as YYREEE (reference sequence). This CDR3 reads CASLATGTDTQYF. CDR3 DNA sequence: TGTGCCAGCTTAGCGACTGGCACAGATACGCAGTATTTT.

The CDR3 DNA reads TGTGCCAGCAGTGTGAAAGCGGGAGACTACAATGAGCAGTTCTTC. Residues: CASSVKAGDYNEQFF. This chain connects TRBV6-4 to TRBJ2-1; 8 nucleotides align to TRBD2. This CDR3 has 15 amino acids. V was pared by 4 bases and J by 3 bases, with 5 bases of the junction left unmatched. Germline V gene data show CDR1 as MRHNA and CDR2 as SNTAGT.

The gene calls are TRBV7-3 and TRBJ1-1; D is undetermined. The CDR3 totals 12 residues. V was trimmed by 3 bases and J by 1 base, leaving 3 bases between them. Germline loops: CDR1 SGHTA, CDR2 FQGTGA. This CDR3 is CASSFGNTEAFF. The CDR3 bases are TGTGCCAGCAGCTTTGGGAACACTGAAGCTTTCTTT.

V gene TRBV4-3 combines with J gene TRBJ2-3; 12 bases align to TRBD2. This CDR3 has 17 amino acids. The junction had 5 bases not matched to a gene; V was cut back by 1 base and J by 3 bases. Germline V gene sequence: CDR1 LGHNA, CDR2 YSLEER. The CDR3 sequence is CASSQALTSGGTDTQYF. The CDR3 nucleotides are TGCGCCAGCAGCCAAGCCCTAACTAGCGGGGGGACAGATACGCAGTATTTT.

This clone was recorded a few times. V is TRBV30 and J is TRBJ2-3, with 11 bases lining up with TRBD2. Germline V CDR1 and CDR2: GTSNPN, SVGIG (reference sequence). CDR3 length: 13 residues. After removal of 5 bases from V and 8 bases from J, the junction contained 6 bases not matched to a gene. The CDR3 sequence is CAWGPTSGSTQYF. The CDR3 nucleotides read TGTGCCTGGGGGCCCACTAGCGGGAGTACGCAGTATTTT.

V usage is TRBV4-1 and J usage is TRBJ1-6; D is undetermined. The germline V gene encodes CDR1 MGHRA and CDR2 YSYEKL. V was shortened by 7 bases and J by 0 bases, with 10 bases between the two germline ends. The CDR3 consists of 15 residues. The CDR3, as DNA: TGCGCCAGCAATTTGGAACTCTCCTATAATTCACCCCTCCACTTT. Amino acid sequence: CASNLELSYNSPLHF.

V and J are TRBV20-1 and TRBJ1-5; D is uncertain. The CDR3 is made up of 11 amino acids. Germline V gene sequence: CDR1 DFQATT, CDR2 SNEGSKA (reference sequence). V lost 2 bases and J lost 7, with 6 bases in between. The CDR3 spells CSARLGQPQHF. The CDR3 coding sequence is TGCAGTGCTAGACTGGGCCAGCCCCAGCATTTT.

The V call is TRBV4-1, the J call TRBJ1-4; D might be TRBD1 (6 bases). There are 16 residues in the CDR3. With 6 bases removed from V and 6 bases from J, the gap between germline ends came to 20 bases. CDR1 and CDR2 (germline): MGHRA, YSYEKL. The CDR3 DNA reads as TGCGCCAGCAGACCCGGACGAGGGGGAGGGGATGAAAAACTGTTTTTT. Protein sequence: CASRPGRGGGDEKLFF.

CDR3 loop: CASTVHNTGELFF. The DNA of the CDR3 is TGTGCCAGTACGGTCCATAACACCGGGGAGCTGTTTTTT. The chain combines TRBV19 with TRBJ2-2, with D hard to call. This CDR3 spans 13 amino acids. Trimming took off 7 bases at V and 2 bases at J, with 8 bases between the two ends. Germline CDR1 is LNHDA and CDR2 is SQIVND (reference sequence).

This clone has a single count. V is TRBV2 and J is TRBJ1-5, with 8 bases that match TRBD1. This CDR3 has 14 residues. CDR1 and CDR2 (germline): SNHLY, FYNNEI. V dropped 8 bases and J dropped 3; count of bases not matched to a gene: 6. CDR3 amino acids: CASGLQGANQPQHF. The CDR3 DNA follows: TGTGCCAGCGGTCTCCAGGGGGCCAATCAGCCCCAGCATTTT.

This clone has more than one count but fewer than ten. This chain links TRBV29-1 with TRBJ2-7; D may be TRBD2 (6 bases). V was trimmed by 6 bases and J by 2 bases, leaving 14 bases between them. The CDR3 loop spans 13 amino acids. Looked up from germline, CDR1 is SQVTM and CDR2 is ANQGSEA. The CDR3 DNA sequence: TGCAGCGTCGCCACGCGGGATCCCTACGAGCAGTACTTC. Translated: CSVATRDPYEQYF.

The chain combines TRBV7-9 with TRBJ2-1; D possibly corresponds to TRBD1 (5 bases). The germline gives CDR1 SEHNR, CDR2 FQNEAQ (reference sequence). CDR3 length: 17 amino acids. The V and J ends lost 3 bases and 5 bases respectively, with 20 bases between them. CDR3 DNA sequence: TGTGCCAGCAGCTTTTATCGTGGGGCCCCCGCTGACAATGAGCAGTTCTTC. It yields the protein CASSFYRGAPADNEQFF.

The V call is TRBV10-3, the J call TRBJ1-3, with a tentative D call TRBD1 (6 bases). The CDR3 is 13 residues long. CDR1 ENHRY and CDR2 SYGVKD come from the germline V gene. Deletions cut 4 bases from V and 2 bases from J, with 6 bases between. The CDR3 sequence: CAISGTAGNTIYF. For the CDR3, the DNA is TGTGCCATCAGTGGGACAGCTGGAAACACCATATATTTT.

The chain couples TRBV5-4 to TRBJ2-2; 8 bases align to TRBD2. CDR3 length equals 14 residues. Trimming at V came to 7 bases and at J to 6 bases, leaving 8 bases not matched to a gene. Germline V gene lookup returns CDR1 SGHNT and CDR2 YYREEE (reference sequence). The DNA of the CDR3 is TGTGCCAGCGCAGCGGGAGTTGCCGCCGGGGAGCTGTTTTTT. This gives the protein CASAAGVAAGELFF.

V is TRBV6-5 and J is TRBJ1-2, with TRBD1 as a possible D gene (5 bases). Trimming pared 7 bases from V and 7 bases from J, leaving 19 bases between. The CDR3 runs 14 residues. CDR1 is MNHEY, CDR2 SVGAGI, per germline. As DNA, the CDR3 is TGTGCCAGCACTTCCTTGGGACCAGCTGGTGGCTACACCTTC. It encodes CASTSLGPAGGYTF.

The chain couples TRBV28 to TRBJ2-1; maybe TRBD2 (6 bases). The length of the CDR3 is 17 residues. V lost 1 base to trimming and J lost 2 bases, with 15 bases between them. Germline V gene data show CDR1 as MDHEN and CDR2 as SYDVKM. The CDR3 loop reads CASSLSGGRGAYNEQFF. The CDR3 nucleotides read TGTGCCAGCAGTTTATCAGGAGGGCGCGGGGCCTACAATGAGCAGTTCTTC. Together with reference TRBV28 and TRBJ2-1, the CDR3 gives the full variable domain: DVKVTQSSRYLVKRTGEKVFLECVQDMDHENMFWYRQDPGLGLRLIYFSYDVKMKEKGDIPEGYSVSREKKERFSLILESASTNQTSMYLCASSLSGGRGAYNEQFFGPGTRLTVL.